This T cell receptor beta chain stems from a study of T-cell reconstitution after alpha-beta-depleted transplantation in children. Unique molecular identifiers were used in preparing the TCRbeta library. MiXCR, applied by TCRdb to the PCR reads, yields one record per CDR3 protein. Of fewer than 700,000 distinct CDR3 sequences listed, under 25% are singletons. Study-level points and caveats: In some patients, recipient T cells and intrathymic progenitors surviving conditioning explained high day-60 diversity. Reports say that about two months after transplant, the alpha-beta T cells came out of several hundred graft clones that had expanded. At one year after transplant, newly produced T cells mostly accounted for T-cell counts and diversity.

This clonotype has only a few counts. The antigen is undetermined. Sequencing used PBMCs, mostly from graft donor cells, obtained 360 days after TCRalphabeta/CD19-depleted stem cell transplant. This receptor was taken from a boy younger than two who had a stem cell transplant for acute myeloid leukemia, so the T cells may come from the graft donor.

The CDR3 coding sequence is TGTGCCAGCAGCCATGGACAGGACAGCTCCTACGAGCAGTACTTC. This gives the protein CASSHGQDSSYEQYF. The chain recombines TRBV2 with TRBJ2-7; TRBD1 matches at 7 bases. This CDR3 has 15 residues. After removal of 6 bases from V and 0 bases from J, the junction contained 8 bases not matched to a gene. Germline CDR1 SNHLY, CDR2 FYNNEI.